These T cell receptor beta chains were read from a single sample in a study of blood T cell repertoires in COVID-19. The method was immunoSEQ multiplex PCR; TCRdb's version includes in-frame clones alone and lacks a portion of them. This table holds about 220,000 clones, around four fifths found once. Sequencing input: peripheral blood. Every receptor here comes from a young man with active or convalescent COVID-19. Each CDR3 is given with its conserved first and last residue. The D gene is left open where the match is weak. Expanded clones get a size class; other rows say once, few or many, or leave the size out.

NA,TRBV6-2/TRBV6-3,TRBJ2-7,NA,TGTGCCAGCAGTTACTCGACAGACCTGGGGCAGTACTTC,CASSYSTDLGQYF
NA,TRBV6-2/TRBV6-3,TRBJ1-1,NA,TGTGCCAGCAGTTATTCCCGACTGGTCACTGAAGCTTTCTTT,CASSYSRLVTEAFF
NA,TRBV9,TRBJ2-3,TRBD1,TGTGCCAGCAGCGTAGAAGGGGGCACGGAAGATACGCAGTATTTT,CASSVEGGTEDTQYF
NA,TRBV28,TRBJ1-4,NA,TGTGCCAGCAGTTTCCCAGATGAAAAACTGTTTTTT,CASSFPDEKLFF
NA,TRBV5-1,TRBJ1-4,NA,TGCGCCAGCAGCTCAACAGGCCGCGGCGATGAAAAACTGTTTTTT,CASSSTGRGDEKLFF
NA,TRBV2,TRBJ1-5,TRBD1,TGTGCCAGCAGTGCAGGGGGCGTTTACAATCAGCCCCAGCATTTT,CASSAGGVYNQPQHF
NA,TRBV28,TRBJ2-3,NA,TGTGCCAGCACCGACCTGGGTCCCGGGGGCACAGATACGCAGTATTTT,CASTDLGPGGTDTQYF
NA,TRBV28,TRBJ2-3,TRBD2,TGTGCCAGCAGTTCCCCTGGACTAGCGGGGGTCGATACGCAGTATTTT,CASSSPGLAGVDTQYF
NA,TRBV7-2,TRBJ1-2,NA,TGTGCCAGCAGCTTAGGGGGTGGACAGAGAGGCTATGGCTACACCTTC,CASSLGGGQRGYGYTF
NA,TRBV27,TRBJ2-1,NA,TGTGCCAGCAGTTTTGGGGGCATCCCCTACAATGAGCAGTTCTTC,CASSFGGIPYNEQFF
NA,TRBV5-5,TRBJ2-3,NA,TGTGCCAGCAGCCGGGCGAGCGGGAGCACAGATACGCAGTATTTT,CASSRASGSTDTQYF
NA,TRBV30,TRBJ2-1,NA,TGTGCCTGGAGTATCTACTACAATGAGCAGTTCTTC,CAWSIYYNEQFF
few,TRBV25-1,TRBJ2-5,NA,TGTGCCAGCAGAAGTAGGGGAGAGACCCAGTACTTC,CASRSRGETQYF
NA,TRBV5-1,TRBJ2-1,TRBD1,TGCGCCAGCAGCCGGGGACAGGGATCCTACAATGAGCAGTTCTTC,CASSRGQGSYNEQFF
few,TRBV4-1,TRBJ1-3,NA,TGCGCCAGCAGCCAAGGACAGCGCTCTGGAAACACCATATATTTT,CASSQGQRSGNTIYF
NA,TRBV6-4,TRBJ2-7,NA,TGTGCCAGCAGTGGAAGTAATGCGACCTACGAGCAGTACTTC,CASSGSNATYEQYF
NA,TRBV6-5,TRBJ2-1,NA,TGTGCCAGCAGTCCCAACAGGAATGAGCAGTTCTTC,CASSPNRNEQFF
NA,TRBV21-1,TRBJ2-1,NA,TGTGCCAGCAGCGGGCACCTAGCGGGGCCTGACAATGAGCAGTTCTTC,CASSGHLAGPDNEQFF
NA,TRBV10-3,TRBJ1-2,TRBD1,TGTGCCATCAGTGAGCCCGGGACAGCCTATGGCTACACCTTC,CAISEPGTAYGYTF
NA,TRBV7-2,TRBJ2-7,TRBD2,TGTGCCAGCAGCTTAGCGCGGGAACTAGCGGGCGTCTACGAGCAGTACTTC,CASSLARELAGVYEQYF
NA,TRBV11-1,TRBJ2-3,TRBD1,TGTGCCAGCAGCACAGGGACAGGGCCCCCGGATACGCAGTATTTT,CASSTGTGPPDTQYF
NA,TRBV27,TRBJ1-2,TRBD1,TGTGCCAGCAGTTTATGGGGACAGGGGGCGCAAGGCTACACCTTC,CASSLWGQGAQGYTF
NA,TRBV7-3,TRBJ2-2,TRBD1,TGTGCCAGCACCCCACAGGGGGGCACCGGGGAGCTGTTTTTT,CASTPQGGTGELFF
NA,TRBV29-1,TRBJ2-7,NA,TGCAGCGTTGAGAATAGCGGCTACGAGCAGTACTTC,CSVENSGYEQYF
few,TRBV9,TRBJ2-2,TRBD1,TGTGCCAGCAGCGACCAATCCGGGACAGTGGCCGGGGAGCTGTTTTTT,CASSDQSGTVAGELFF
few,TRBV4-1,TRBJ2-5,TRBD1,TGCGCCAGCAGCCGGGCCAGGGGGGAGACCCAGTACTTC,CASSRARGETQYF
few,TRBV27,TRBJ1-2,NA,TGTGCCAGCAGTTCCGACCCTATGGGGGGGCTCTATGGCTACACCTTC,CASSSDPMGGLYGYTF
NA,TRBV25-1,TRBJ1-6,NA,TGTGCCAGCAGTGAACGGGTAGGGGACACACCCCTCCACTTT,CASSERVGDTPLHF
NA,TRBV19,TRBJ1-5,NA,TGTGCCAGTAGTATAGACCGTAACAATCAGCCCCAGCATTTT,CASSIDRNNQPQHF
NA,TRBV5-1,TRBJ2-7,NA,TGCGCCAGCAGCTCACCCGGTGATGGGCAGGGGGGTGCCTACGAGCAGTACTTC,CASSSPGDGQGGAYEQYF
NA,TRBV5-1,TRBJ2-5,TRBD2,TGCGCCAGCAGCCCCGGGACAGCGGGACTAGCGAGAGAGACCCAGTACTTC,CASSPGTAGLARETQYF
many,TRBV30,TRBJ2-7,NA,TGTGCCCCTAGGAAACGGAGGGGACTCATGGTCTACGAGCAGTACTTC,CAPRKRRGLMVYEQYF
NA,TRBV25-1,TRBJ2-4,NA,TGTGCCAGCAGTGAATTTGGGGCGACCCAGGTATGTGAAAACATTCAGTACTTC,CASSEFGATQVCENIQYF
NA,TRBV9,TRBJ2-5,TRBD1,TGTGCCAGCAGCACGACAGGGGCCCCGGAGACCCAGTACTTC,CASSTTGAPETQYF
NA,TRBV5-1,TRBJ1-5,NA,TGCGCCAGCAGCTTGGGAGGGTATAGCAATCAGCCCCAGCATTTT,CASSLGGYSNQPQHF
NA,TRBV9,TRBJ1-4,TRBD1,TGTGCCAGCAGCGTCCGGGACAGGGGGCCCTCTAATGAAAAACTGTTTTTT,CASSVRDRGPSNEKLFF
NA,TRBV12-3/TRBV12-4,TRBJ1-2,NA,TGTGCCAGCAGTAACACAAACTATGGCTACACCTTC,CASSNTNYGYTF
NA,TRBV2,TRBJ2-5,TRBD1,TGTGCCAGCAGAAGACAGGGGGTTCAAGAGACCCAGTACTTC,CASRRQGVQETQYF
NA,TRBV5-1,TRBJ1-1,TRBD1,TGCGCCAGCAAAAAAGGGACAGGGAACACTGAAGCTTTCTTT,CASKKGTGNTEAFF
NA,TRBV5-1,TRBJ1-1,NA,TGCGCCAGCAGCCCACAGGGTGGGGGCACTGAAGCTTTCTTT,CASSPQGGGTEAFF
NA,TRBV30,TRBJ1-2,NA,TGTGCCTGGAGTCAGGAAACAGGCTATGGCTACACCTTC,CAWSQETGYGYTF
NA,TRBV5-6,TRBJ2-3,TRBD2,TGTGCCAGCAGCTTCCTGACTAGCGGGGGGGTAGATACGCAGTATTTT,CASSFLTSGGVDTQYF
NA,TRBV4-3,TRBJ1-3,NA,TGCGCCAGCAGCCTCGACTCCGCATTTGGAAACACCATATATTTT,CASSLDSAFGNTIYF
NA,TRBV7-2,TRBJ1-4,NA,TGTGCCAGCAGCTCCGAATCTCTACAGGCAACTAATGAAAAACTGTTTTTT,CASSSESLQATNEKLFF
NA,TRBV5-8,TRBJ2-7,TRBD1,TGTGCCAGCAGCGGAGCACAGGGGGACGAGCAGTACTTC,CASSGAQGDEQYF
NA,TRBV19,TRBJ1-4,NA,TGTGCCAGTAGTGTCCGGGACTTGGGTGAAAAACTGTTTTTT,CASSVRDLGEKLFF
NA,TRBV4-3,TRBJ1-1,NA,TGCGCCAGCAGCCAAGGGACACAGAACACTGAAGCTTTCTTT,CASSQGTQNTEAFF
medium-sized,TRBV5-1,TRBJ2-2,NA,TGCGCCAGCAGCTTGTCGGGGTCTACCGGGGAGCTGTTTTTT,CASSLSGSTGELFF